The 28 T cell receptor beta chains in this list originate from one sample, sequenced in a study of cytomegalovirus exposure and HLA in healthy donors. Produced via immunoSEQ multiplex PCR; TCRdb's table is partial and in-frame only. The table includes 130,000 to 150,000 clones, about 89% detected once. The specimen was PBMCs. Receptor source: a woman between 18 and 30 years old in good health and CMV-seropositive.

The chain employs TRBV6-1 and TRBJ1-4; D might be TRBD1 (6 bases). The CDR3 contains 15 residues. Germline CDR1 reads MNHNS; CDR2 reads SASEGT. V dropped 3 bases and J dropped 7 bases, with 15 bases sitting between them. In nucleotides, the CDR3 is TGTGCCAGCAGTGACCGGAGGGGGAGGGGTGAAAAACTGTTTTTT. This translates into CASSDRRGRGEKLFF.

CDR3 bases: TGTGCCAGCAGCGAAGACTTATACGAGCAGTACTTC. This encodes CASSEDLYEQYF. The J gene is TRBJ2-7, the V gene TRBV7-2, with D unresolved. The CDR3 extends over 12 amino acids. Germline lookup yields CDR1 SGHTA and CDR2 FQGNSA. V lost 5 bases, J lost 4 bases, and 9 bases lay in between. The full variable domain, with the rest looked up from reference TRBV7-2 and TRBJ2-7, is GAGVSQSPSNKVTEKGKDVELRCDPISGHTALYWYRQSLGQGLEFLIYFQGNSAPDKSGLPSDRFSAERTGGSVSTLTIQRTQQEDSAVYLCASSEDLYEQYFGPGTRLTVT.

This sequence joins TRBV5-4 and TRBJ2-7; 10 nucleotides align to TRBD1. The CDR3 has 16 residues. J was trimmed by 0 bases and V by 4 bases; bases with no gene match: 7. Germline CDR1 is SGHNT and CDR2 is YYREEE (reference sequence). The CDR3 DNA reads as TGTGCCAGCAGCCTAGGACAGGGGGAGACCTCCTACGAGCAGTACTTC. This translates into CASSLGQGETSYEQYF.

The V gene is TRBV30, the J gene TRBJ2-2; weak D call: TRBD1 (5 bases). V was trimmed by 3 bases and J by 7 bases, leaving 15 bases between them. CDR3 size: 14 residues. Germline CDR1 is GTSNPN and CDR2 is SVGIG (reference sequence). The CDR3 protein is CAWSSVRAVGELFF. Here the CDR3 DNA reads TGTGCCTGGAGCTCGGTCAGGGCGGTCGGGGAGCTGTTTTTT.

Remarks on this clone: Mismatch with germline at one junction end may stem from a read error. The rearrangement joins TRBV6-1 to TRBJ2-5; 10 bases align to TRBD2. CDR3 size: 15 residues. Germline V gives CDR1 MNHNS, CDR2 SASEGT. CDR3 sequence: CASREAGGPGETQYF. The CDR3 DNA is TGTGCCAGCAGAGAAGCGGGAGGGCCTGGAGAGACCCAGTACTTC.

The gene calls are TRBV7-8 and TRBJ2-5; the D gene is possibly TRBD2 (6 bases). Trimming took 7 bases from V and 2 from J, leaving 26 bases between them. The CDR3 covers 18 residues. CDR1 and CDR2 from the germline V gene are SGHVS and FQNEAQ. The CDR3 DNA reads TGTGCCAGCATCAGTCCCCGGTTGGGAGGTCGCCTACAAGAGACCCAGTACTTC. Protein: CASISPRLGGRLQETQYF.

The chain carries TRBV30 and TRBJ2-5; 7 bases line up with TRBD1. The CDR3 length is 12 residues. V lost 0 bases and J lost 8; bases outside the gene matches: 3. The V gene's germline CDR1 is GTSNPN and CDR2 SVGIG (reference sequence). CDR3 protein: CAWSVGTDTQYF. In nucleotides, the CDR3 is TGTGCCTGGAGTGTGGGGACAGATACCCAGTACTTC.

This sequence joins TRBV11-3 and TRBJ2-1, with TRBD2 as a possible D gene (5 bases). Germline V gene data show CDR1 as SGHNT and CDR2 as YENEEA. V lost 3 bases to trimming and J lost 6 bases, with 9 bases between them. The CDR3 length is 13 residues. In DNA form, the CDR3 reads TGTGCCAGCAGCTTCCCTAGCATCAATGAGCAGTTCTTC. Translated, it gives CASSFPSINEQFF.

V is TRBV28 and J is TRBJ2-5; D is unclear. The DNA matches TRBJ2-7 better at its end, which makes the J call doubtful. Germline V gene data show CDR1 as MDHEN and CDR2 as SYDVKM. The CDR3 is 14 amino acids. The CDR3 loop is CASTDPGYYYEQYF. The CDR3 DNA sequence: TGTGCCAGCACCGACCCCGGGTATTACTACGAGCAGTACTTC.

CDR3 sequence reads: CASSESGRVHEQFF. DNA of the CDR3: TGCGCCAGCAGTGAGAGCGGGAGGGTGCATGAGCAGTTCTTC. The chain has TRBV10-1 and TRBJ2-1; 10 bases align to TRBD2. V shed 2 bases, J shed 8 bases, and the junction held 3 bases outside the gene matches. The CDR3 contains 14 residues. Germline-derived CDR1 and CDR2 are WNHNN and SYGVQD (reference sequence).

V gene TRBV19 combines with J gene TRBJ1-5; D call uncertain. This CDR3 region has 17 residues. V lost 6 bases, J lost 3 bases, and 21 bases lay in between. The germline V gene encodes CDR1 LNHDA and CDR2 SQIVND (reference sequence). The CDR3 DNA is TGTGCCAGTAGCCCCCTGAGAGGGAGGCTTAACAATCAGCCCCAGCATTTT. It is translated as CASSPLRGRLNNQPQHF.

The CDR3 loop reads CASSDSTGGDGYTF. DNA for the CDR3: TGTGCCAGCAGTGACTCGACAGGGGGGGATGGCTACACCTTC. The chain joins TRBV25-1 to TRBJ1-2, with 9 nucleotides matching TRBD1. Unmatched junction bases numbered 5, after V lost 3 bases and J lost 6 bases. In germline, CDR1 is MGHDK, CDR2 SYGVNS. This CDR3 is built from 14 residues.

This clone turned up a few times. V gene TRBV19 combines with J gene TRBJ2-7; 7 bases match TRBD1. Germline CDR1 reads LNHDA; CDR2 reads SQIVND (reference sequence). V trimming: 4 bases; J trimming: 5 bases; junction bases outside the gene matches: 8. The CDR3 is 14 residues long. CDR3: CASSRAGGRDEQYF. The CDR3, as DNA: TGTGCCAGTAGTAGGGCAGGGGGAAGAGACGAGCAGTACTTC.

As DNA, the CDR3 is TGTGCCAGTAGTATTAACAGGGCCTCCTACGAGCAGTACTTC. The encoded protein is CASSINRASYEQYF. The rearrangement uses TRBV19 and TRBJ2-7; a possible D gene is TRBD1 (6 bases). Germline-derived CDR1 and CDR2 are LNHDA and SQIVND (reference sequence). The CDR3 has 14 residues. The V end lost 3 bases, the J end lost 0 bases, and 9 bases lay between the germline ends.

This chain links TRBV4-1 with TRBJ2-3, with TRBD2 matching 9 bases. CDR3 length: 16 residues. Germline V gives CDR1 MGHRA, CDR2 YSYEKL. V shed 1 base and J 6 bases; nucleotides not matched to a gene: 8. DNA for the CDR3: TGCGCCAGCAGCCAAGTTGTAGCGGGAGTCAGGGATACGCAGTATTTT. Translated: CASSQVVAGVRDTQYF.

This clone was seen only once. The V gene is TRBV19, the J gene TRBJ1-4, with 7 nucleotides matching TRBD1. V trimming: 3 bases; J trimming: 1 base; junction bases outside the gene matches: 2. The CDR3 contains 15 residues. Germline CDR1 reads LNHDA; CDR2 reads SQIVND (reference sequence). The CDR3 protein is CASSMNRGTNEKLFF. The CDR3 bases are TGTGCCAGTAGTATGAACAGGGGAACTAATGAAAAACTGTTTTTT.

The sample holds one count of this clone. The chain carries TRBV5-6 and TRBJ2-1; 9 bases match TRBD1. CDR3 length: 16 residues. Germline V gene sequence: CDR1 SGHDT, CDR2 YYEEEE. The V gene end was trimmed by 2 bases and the J gene end by 3 bases; junction bases not matched to a gene: 6. The CDR3 DNA follows: TGTGCCAGCAGCTTCCCCGGGACAGGGTTCTACAATGAGCAGTTCTTC. This gives the protein CASSFPGTGFYNEQFF.

The V call is TRBV7-9, the J call TRBJ2-1; 10 positions agree with TRBD2. CDR3 size: 14 residues. The trim removed 5 bases at V and 12 bases at J, leaving 10 bases unmatched. Germline CDR1 and CDR2: SEHNR and FQNEAQ (reference sequence). The DNA for the CDR3 is TGTGCCAGCAGCCGGGCGGCTAGCGGGAGCGGGCAGTTCTTC. It encodes CASSRAASGSGQFF.

The rearrangement joins TRBV18 to TRBJ1-2; D is ambiguous. Germline values: CDR1 KGHSH, CDR2 LQKENI. Trimming took off 6 bases at V and 8 bases at J, with 16 bases between the two ends. CDR3 length: 13 amino acids. The CDR3: CASSPGGPDGYTF. CDR3 coding DNA: TGTGCCAGCTCCCCCGGAGGGCCCGACGGCTACACCTTC. Full variable domain (rest looked up from reference TRBV18 and TRBJ1-2): NAGVMQNPRHLVRRRGQEARLRCSPMKGHSHVYWYRQLPEEGLKFMVYLQKENIIDESGMPKERFSAEFPKEGPSILRIQQVVRGDSAAYFCASSPGGPDGYTFGSGTRLTVV.

The chain joins TRBV7-9 to TRBJ2-7; D perhaps matches TRBD2 (5 bases). The CDR3 runs 14 residues. V lost 5 bases and J lost 2, with 13 bases in between. CDR1 and CDR2 from the germline V gene are SEHNR and FQNEAQ (reference sequence). CDR3 sequence: CASSHRTGTYEQYF. In DNA form, the CDR3 reads TGTGCCAGCAGCCATCGGACGGGAACCTACGAGCAGTACTTC.

J is TRBJ1-1 and V is TRBV11-2; 7 bases fit TRBD1. The CDR3 sequence is 15 residues long. Trimming removed 5 bases from V and 2 bases from J; junction bases left unmatched: 8. Germline V CDR1 and CDR2: SGHAT, FQNNGV. The CDR3 loop reads CASSARQGGNTEAFF. The CDR3 nucleotides read TGTGCCAGCAGCGCCCGACAGGGAGGAAACACTGAAGCTTTCTTT.

The chain joins TRBV4-1 to TRBJ1-5, with D hard to call. The CDR3 covers 15 residues. With 0 bases removed from V and 0 bases from J, the gap between germline ends came to 6 bases. The germline gives CDR1 MGHRA, CDR2 YSYEKL. The CDR3 DNA follows: TGCGCCAGCAGCCAAGAGGGCAGTAGCAATCAGCCCCAGCATTTT. It specifies CASSQEGSSNQPQHF.

The chain employs TRBV28 and TRBJ1-1; D gene ambiguous. CDR3 length equals 16 residues. The V and J ends lost 7 bases and 1 base respectively, with 19 bases between them. Germline CDR1 reads MDHEN; CDR2 reads SYDVKM. CDR3 nucleotide sequence: TGTGCCAGCAATAAATCTAATCCTGAGTGGAACACTGAAGCTTTCTTT. It yields the protein CASNKSNPEWNTEAFF.

The CDR3: CASSVPGEGRETQYF. DNA of the CDR3: TGTGCCAGCAGCGTCCCGGGGGAGGGGAGGGAGACCCAGTACTTC. The chain employs TRBV28 and TRBJ2-5, with 7 bases identical to TRBD2. V was clipped by 6 bases and J by 5 bases; unmatched bases: 12. CDR3 size: 15 residues. CDR1 is MDHEN and CDR2 is SYDVKM in the germline V gene.

The V gene is TRBV10-3, the J gene TRBJ2-7, with D maybe TRBD1 (5 bases). V lost 8 bases, J lost 4 bases, and 15 bases lay in between. The V gene's germline CDR1 is ENHRY and CDR2 SYGVKD. The CDR3 runs 13 residues. CDR3 amino acids: CAIRLRTGYEQYF. The DNA for the CDR3 is TGTGCCATCCGCCTAAGAACAGGTTACGAGCAGTACTTC.

The CDR3 loop is CASTPIPGTSYGYTF. CDR3 sequence (DNA): TGTGCCAGCACCCCAATCCCCGGGACAAGTTATGGCTACACCTTC. V and J are TRBV27 and TRBJ1-2; TRBD1 might be the D (6 bases). CDR1 and CDR2 (germline): MNHEY, SMNVEV (reference sequence). This CDR3 region has 15 residues. Trimming shortened V by 7 bases and J by 5 bases, and 20 bases separated the two germline ends.

The CDR3 spells CASSFTISGRPNEQFF. In DNA form, the CDR3 reads TGTGCCAGCAGTTTCACAATTAGCGGGAGACCCAATGAGCAGTTCTTC. This chain joins TRBV28 and TRBJ2-1; 9 nucleotides agree with TRBD2. V gave up 3 bases and J gave up 6 bases; unmatched junction bases: 9. Germline V gene data show CDR1 as MDHEN and CDR2 as SYDVKM. The CDR3 spans 16 residues.

V usage is TRBV6-5 and J usage is TRBJ2-1; 10 positions match TRBD1. The CDR3 is made up of 15 amino acids. From germline, CDR1 is MNHEY and CDR2 SVGAGI. Germline trimming cut 6 bases from V and 3 bases from J; bases unmatched to any gene: 5. CDR3 amino acids: CASRPGQGFYNEQFF. The DNA of the CDR3 is TGTGCCAGCAGACCGGGACAGGGGTTCTACAATGAGCAGTTCTTC.